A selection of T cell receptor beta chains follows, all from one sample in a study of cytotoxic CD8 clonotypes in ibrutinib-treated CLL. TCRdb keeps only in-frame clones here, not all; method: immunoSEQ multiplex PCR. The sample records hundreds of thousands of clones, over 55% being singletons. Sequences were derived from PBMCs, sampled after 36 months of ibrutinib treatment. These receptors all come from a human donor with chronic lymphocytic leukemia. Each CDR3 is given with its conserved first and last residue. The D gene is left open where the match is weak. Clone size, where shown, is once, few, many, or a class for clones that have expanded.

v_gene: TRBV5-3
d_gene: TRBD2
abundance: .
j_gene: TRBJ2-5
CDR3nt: TGTGCCAGAAGCCCCAGGACTAGCGGGGTCCAAGAGACCCAGTACTTC
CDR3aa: CARSPRTSGVQETQYF

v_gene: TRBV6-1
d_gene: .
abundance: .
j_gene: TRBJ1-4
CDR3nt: TGTGCCAAGCCGACAACTAATGAAAAACTGTTTTTT
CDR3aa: CAKPTTNEKLFF

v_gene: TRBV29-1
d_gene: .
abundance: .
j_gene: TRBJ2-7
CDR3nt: TGCAGCGTTGGTGGGACGGCCTCCTACGAGCAGTACTTC
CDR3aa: CSVGGTASYEQYF

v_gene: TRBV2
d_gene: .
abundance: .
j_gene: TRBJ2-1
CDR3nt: TGTGCCAGCATCACCCCGAAGAGTTTGGGATACAATGAGCAGTTCTTC
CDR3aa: CASITPKSLGYNEQFF

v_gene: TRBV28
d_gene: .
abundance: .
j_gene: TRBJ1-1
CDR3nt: TGTGCCAGCAGTGGTCGTTTTCCCCTGAACACTGAAGCTTTCTTT
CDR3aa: CASSGRFPLNTEAFF

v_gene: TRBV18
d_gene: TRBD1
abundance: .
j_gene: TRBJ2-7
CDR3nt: TGTGCCAGCTCACCACGGTCAGGGGGCTCCTACGAGCAGTACTTC
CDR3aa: CASSPRSGGSYEQYF

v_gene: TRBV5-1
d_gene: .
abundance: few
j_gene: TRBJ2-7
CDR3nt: TGCGCCAGCAGGCTAAGAAGCTCCTACGAGCAGTACTTC
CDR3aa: CASRLRSSYEQYF

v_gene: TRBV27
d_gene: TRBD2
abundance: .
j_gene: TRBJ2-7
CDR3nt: TGTGCCAGCAGTTTATCTAGTAGCGGGGGATCCTACGAGCAGTACTTC
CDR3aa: CASSLSSSGGSYEQYF

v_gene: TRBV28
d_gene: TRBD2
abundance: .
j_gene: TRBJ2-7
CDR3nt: TGTGCCAGCACCCCCCTAGCGGGAGGGCCGTACGAGCAGTACTTC
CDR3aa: CASTPLAGGPYEQYF

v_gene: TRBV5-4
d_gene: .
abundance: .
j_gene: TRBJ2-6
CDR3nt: TGTGCCAGCAGCTTGATTGGGTCTGGGGCCAACGTCCTGACTTTC
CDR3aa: CASSLIGSGANVLTF

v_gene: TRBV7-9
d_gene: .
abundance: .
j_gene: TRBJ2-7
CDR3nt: TGTGCCAGCAGCCTTCGGCCTCTAGGCGGCTACGAGCAGTACTTC
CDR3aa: CASSLRPLGGYEQYF

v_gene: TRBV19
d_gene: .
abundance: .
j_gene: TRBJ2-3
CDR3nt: TGTGCCAGTAGTATCTTCGTACCGGGTTCAGATACGCAGTATTTT
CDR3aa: CASSIFVPGSDTQYF

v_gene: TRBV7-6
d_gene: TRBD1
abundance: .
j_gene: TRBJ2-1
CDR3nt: TGTGCCAGCAGCAGGCCTCGCGGACAGGGAATAAACAATGAGCAGTTCTTC
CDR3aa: CASSRPRGQGINNEQFF

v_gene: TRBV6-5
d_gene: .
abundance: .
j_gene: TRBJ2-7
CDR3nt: TGTGCCAGCACGGGGTCCTACGAGCAGTACTTC
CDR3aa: CASTGSYEQYF

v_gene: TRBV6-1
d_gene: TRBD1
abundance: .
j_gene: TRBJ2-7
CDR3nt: TGTGCCAGCAGTGAGCCCCCCCCAGGGGGCGAAGAGCAGTACTTC
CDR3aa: CASSEPPPGGEEQYF

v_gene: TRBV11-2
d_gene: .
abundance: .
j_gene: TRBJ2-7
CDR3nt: TGTGCCAGCAGCCAAAATCCCCTCTTTCATCCTGACGAGCAGTACTTC
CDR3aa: CASSQNPLFHPDEQYF

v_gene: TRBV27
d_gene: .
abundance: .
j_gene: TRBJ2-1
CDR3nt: TGTGCCAGCAGTAGGGGGGTCCGCTACAATGAGCAGTTCTTC
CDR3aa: CASSRGVRYNEQFF

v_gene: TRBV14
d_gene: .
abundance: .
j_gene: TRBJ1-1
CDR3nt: TGTGCCAGCAGCCAAGAACATAATGGTAGAGGTGAAGCTTTCTTT
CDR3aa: CASSQEHNGRGEAFF

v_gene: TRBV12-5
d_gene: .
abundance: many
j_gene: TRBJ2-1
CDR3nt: TGTGCTAGTGCACCGAAGGATGAGCAGTTCTTC
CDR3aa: CASAPKDEQFF

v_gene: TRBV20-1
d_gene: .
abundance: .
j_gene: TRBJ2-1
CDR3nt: TGCAGTATGGACGGATACAATGAGCAGTTCTTC
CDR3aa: CSMDGYNEQFF

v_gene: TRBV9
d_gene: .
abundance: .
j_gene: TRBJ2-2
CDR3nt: TGTGCCAGCAGCGTAGCCCCACAAGAGAACACCGGGGAGCTGTTTTTT
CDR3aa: CASSVAPQENTGELFF

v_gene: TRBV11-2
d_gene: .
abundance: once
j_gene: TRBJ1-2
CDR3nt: TGTGCCAGCAGCTCCGGGGGCTATGGCTACACCTTC
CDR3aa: CASSSGGYGYTF

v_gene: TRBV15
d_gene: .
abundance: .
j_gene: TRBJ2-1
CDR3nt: TGTGCCACCAGCCCTCCCCTCCGGGCGGGGTACAATGAGCAGTTCTTC
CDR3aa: CATSPPLRAGYNEQFF

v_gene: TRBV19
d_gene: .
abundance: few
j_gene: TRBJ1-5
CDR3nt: TGTGCCAGTAGTCTTGGGACGGCCCAGCATTTT
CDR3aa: CASSLGTAQHF

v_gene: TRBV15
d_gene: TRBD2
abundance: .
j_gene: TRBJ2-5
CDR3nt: TGTGCCACCACTACGACTAGCGGGAGATACCAAGAGACCCAGTACTTC
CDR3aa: CATTTTSGRYQETQYF

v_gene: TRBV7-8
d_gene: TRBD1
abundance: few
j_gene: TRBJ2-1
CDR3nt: TGTGCCAGCAGCCGGGGACAGCCCTACAATGAGCAGTTCTTC
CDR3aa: CASSRGQPYNEQFF

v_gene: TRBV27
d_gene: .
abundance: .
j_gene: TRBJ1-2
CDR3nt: TGTGCCAGCAGTCCCATAACAGTTACGGGGTTCTATGGCTACACCTTC
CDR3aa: CASSPITVTGFYGYTF

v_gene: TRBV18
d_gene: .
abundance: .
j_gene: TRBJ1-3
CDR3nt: TGTGCCAGCTCACCACGCGTACAGGCCCCGCCGGGAAACACCATATATTTT
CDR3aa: CASSPRVQAPPGNTIYF

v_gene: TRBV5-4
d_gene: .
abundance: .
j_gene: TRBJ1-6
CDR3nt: TGTGCCAGCACCGTGGATGGGTCAGCTCTTAATTCACCCCTCCACTTT
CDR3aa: CASTVDGSALNSPLHF

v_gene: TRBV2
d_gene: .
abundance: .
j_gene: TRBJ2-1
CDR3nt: TGTGCCAGCAGTGAGATACGAGGGCATGAGCAGTTCTTC
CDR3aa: CASSEIRGHEQFF

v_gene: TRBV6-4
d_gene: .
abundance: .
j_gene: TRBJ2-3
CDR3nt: TGTGCCAGCAGTTACCAGGGGTCTAGCACAGATACGCAGTATTTT
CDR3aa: CASSYQGSSTDTQYF

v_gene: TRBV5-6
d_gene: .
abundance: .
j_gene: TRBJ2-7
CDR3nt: TGTGCCAGCAGCTTGGCGGAGGGAAGCGATCGGTACTTC
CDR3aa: CASSLAEGSDRYF

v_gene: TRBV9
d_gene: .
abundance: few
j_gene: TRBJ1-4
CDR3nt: TGTGCCAGCAGCGTAGAATGGCAGTATAATGAAAAACTGTTTTTT
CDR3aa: CASSVEWQYNEKLFF

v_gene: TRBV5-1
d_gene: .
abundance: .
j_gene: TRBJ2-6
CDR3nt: TGCGCCAGCAGCTTGGCCGTGGGGACTGGGGCCAACGTCCTGACTTTC
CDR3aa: CASSLAVGTGANVLTF

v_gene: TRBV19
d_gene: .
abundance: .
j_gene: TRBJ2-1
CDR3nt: TGTGCCAGTAATGACCTCGCGGCCTACAATGAGCAGTTCTTC
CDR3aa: CASNDLAAYNEQFF

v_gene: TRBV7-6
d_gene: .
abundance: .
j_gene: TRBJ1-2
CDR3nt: TGTGCCAGTTCCCTAAGGCCCGGGGGCTACTATGGCTACACCTTC
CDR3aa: CASSLRPGGYYGYTF

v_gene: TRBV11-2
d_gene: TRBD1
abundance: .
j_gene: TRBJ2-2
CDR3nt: TGTGCCAGCGGCACCGGGACAGGGCTACTAGGCGGGGAGCTGTTTTTT
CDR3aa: CASGTGTGLLGGELFF

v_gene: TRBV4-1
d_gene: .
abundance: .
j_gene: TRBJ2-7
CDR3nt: TGCGCCAGCAGCCCAGACGGTGACCGCAAGCAGTACTTC
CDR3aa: CASSPDGDRKQYF

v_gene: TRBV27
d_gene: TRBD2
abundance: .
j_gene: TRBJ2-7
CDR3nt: TGTGCCAGCAGTTTATCCCCGGGACTAGCGGGAGTGGTCGAGCAGTACTTC
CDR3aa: CASSLSPGLAGVVEQYF

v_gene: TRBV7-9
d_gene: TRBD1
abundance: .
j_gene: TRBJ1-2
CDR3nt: TGTGCCAGCAGCACCTACAGGGGGCGCTGGTATGGCTACACCTTC
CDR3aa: CASSTYRGRWYGYTF

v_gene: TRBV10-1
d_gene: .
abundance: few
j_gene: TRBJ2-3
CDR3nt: TGCGCCAGCAGTGATGGCGGAATGGGAGATACGCAGTATTTT
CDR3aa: CASSDGGMGDTQYF

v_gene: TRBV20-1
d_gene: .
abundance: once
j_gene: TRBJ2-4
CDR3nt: TGCAGTGCTATCGGGGACCACATTCAGTACTTC
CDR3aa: CSAIGDHIQYF

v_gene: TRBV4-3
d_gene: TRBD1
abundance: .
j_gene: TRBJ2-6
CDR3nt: TGCGCCAGCAGCCCCCGGGGCAGGGGGCTTTCTGGGGCCAACGTCCTGACTTTC
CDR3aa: CASSPRGRGLSGANVLTF

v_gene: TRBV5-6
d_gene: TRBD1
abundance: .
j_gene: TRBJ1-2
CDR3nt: TGTGCCAGCAGCTTGTGGTTGGGACAGGAGTTAGCTAACTATGGCTACACCTTC
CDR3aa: CASSLWLGQELANYGYTF

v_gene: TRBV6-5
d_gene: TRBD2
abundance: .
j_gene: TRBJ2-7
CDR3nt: TGTGCCAGCAGTTCAAGGACTAGCTCCTACGAGCAGTACTTC
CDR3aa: CASSSRTSSYEQYF

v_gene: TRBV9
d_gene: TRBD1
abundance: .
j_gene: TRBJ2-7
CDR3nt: TGTGCCAGCAGCGCAAGAGGGGGGACAGGGTCCTACGAGCAGTACTTC
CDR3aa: CASSARGGTGSYEQYF

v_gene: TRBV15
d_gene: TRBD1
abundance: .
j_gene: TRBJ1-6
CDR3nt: TGTGCCACCAGCAGGCCAAGCACAGGGGGCTTTTCACCCCTCCACTTT
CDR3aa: CATSRPSTGGFSPLHF

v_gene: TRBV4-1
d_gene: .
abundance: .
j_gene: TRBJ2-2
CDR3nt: TGCGCCAGCAGCCAAGATGGGGGACTGAGTCCCGGGGAGCTGTTTTTT
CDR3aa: CASSQDGGLSPGELFF

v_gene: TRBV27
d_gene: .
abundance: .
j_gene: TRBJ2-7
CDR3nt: TGTGCCAGCGGCGTGGTTTGGGAGCAGTACTTC
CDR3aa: CASGVVWEQYF

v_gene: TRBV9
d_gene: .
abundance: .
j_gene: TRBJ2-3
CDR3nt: TGTGCCAGCAGCGTACGGACGGGCAGCACAGATACGCAGTATTTT
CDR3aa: CASSVRTGSTDTQYF

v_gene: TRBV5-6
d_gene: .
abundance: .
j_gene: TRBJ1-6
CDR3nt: TGTGCCAGCAGCACCCCAGGGTTGCAAAATTCACCCCTCCACTTT
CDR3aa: CASSTPGLQNSPLHF

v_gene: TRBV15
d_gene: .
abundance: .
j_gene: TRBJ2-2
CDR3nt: TGTGCCACCAGCAGACCTCTCTGGGAGGATTTGAAATATAACACCGGGGAGCTGTTTTTT
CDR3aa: CATSRPLWEDLKYNTGELFF

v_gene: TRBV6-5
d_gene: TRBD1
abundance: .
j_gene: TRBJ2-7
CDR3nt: TGTGCCAGCAGGGGAACAGGGGGCGAGCAGTACTTC
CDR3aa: CASRGTGGEQYF

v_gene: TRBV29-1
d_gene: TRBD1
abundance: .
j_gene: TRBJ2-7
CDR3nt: TGCAGCGTTGAAGATCGGGCGACAGGGGGCATTTACGAGCAGTACTTC
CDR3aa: CSVEDRATGGIYEQYF

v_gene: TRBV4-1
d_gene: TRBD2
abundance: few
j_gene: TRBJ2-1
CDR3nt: TGCGCCAGCAGCCCCTTACTAGCGGGCCTGTCCTACAATGAGCAGTTCTTC
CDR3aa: CASSPLLAGLSYNEQFF

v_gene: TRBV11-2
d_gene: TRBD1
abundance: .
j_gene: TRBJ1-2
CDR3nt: TGTGCCAGCAGCTCTGAACAGGGGGGGAACTATGGCTACACCTTC
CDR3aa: CASSSEQGGNYGYTF

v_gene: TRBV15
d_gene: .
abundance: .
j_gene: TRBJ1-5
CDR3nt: TGTGCCACCAGCAAAAAGGGCTTCAATCAGCCCCAGCATTTT
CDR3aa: CATSKKGFNQPQHF